This is a list of T cell receptor beta chains from one sample in a study of T-cell reconstitution after alpha-beta-depleted transplantation in children. Each CDR3 protein is one row after TCRdb ran MiXCR on the PCR reads. The profile covers about 270,000 distinct CDR3 sequences, with more than 8% appearing a single time and about 9.4% taken by the ten largest. The sample was PBMCs from the stem cell graft donor, taken from the stem cell graft. These receptors were taken from a human donor who donated a stem cell graft to a child with SCID. Both conserved end residues are part of each CDR3. D genes are given only for firm matches. Part of the rows lack a size; the others show once, few, many or a class for expanded clones.

J: TRBJ1-1
size: .
V: TRBV6-5
D: .
CDR3: CASRLTRDTEAFF
DNA: TGTGCCAGCAGACTTACCAGGGACACTGAAGCTTTCTTT

J: TRBJ1-3
size: few
V: TRBV7-6
D: .
CDR3: CASSLDFSGNTIYF
DNA: TGTGCCAGCAGCTTAGATTTCTCTGGAAACACCATATATTTT

J: TRBJ2-1
size: few
V: TRBV5-1
D: .
CDR3: CASSPKGSYNEQFF
DNA: TGCGCCAGCAGCCCCAAGGGGTCCTACAATGAGCAGTTCTTC

J: TRBJ2-3
size: .
V: TRBV20-1
D: TRBD2
CDR3: CSARDLAGQLYTDTQYF
DNA: TGCAGTGCTAGAGATTTAGCGGGGCAGCTCTACACAGATACGCAGTATTTT

J: TRBJ2-1
size: .
V: TRBV6-1
D: TRBD2
CDR3: CASRWTSGYNEQFF
DNA: TGTGCCAGCCGCTGGACTAGCGGATACAATGAGCAGTTCTTC

J: TRBJ2-7
size: few
V: TRBV9
D: TRBD2
CDR3: CASSPGLAYYEQYF
DNA: TGTGCCAGCAGCCCCGGACTAGCGTACTACGAGCAGTACTTC

J: TRBJ2-2
size: few
V: TRBV7-8
D: .
CDR3: CASSLTLSTGRVDPKELFF
DNA: TGTGCCAGCAGCTTAACACTCTCCACTGGTCGAGTGGATCCGAAGGAGCTGTTTTTT

J: TRBJ1-2
size: few
V: TRBV12-3/TRBV12-4
D: .
CDR3: CASSLVGEAGYTF
DNA: TGTGCCAGCAGTTTGGTTGGGGAGGCTGGCTACACCTTC

J: TRBJ2-5
size: few
V: TRBV4-1
D: .
CDR3: CASSRMGGWETQYF
DNA: TGCGCCAGCAGCCGAATGGGGGGCTGGGAGACCCAGTACTTC

J: TRBJ2-7
size: .
V: TRBV3-1
D: .
CDR3: CASSQGGFTYEQYF
DNA: TGTGCCAGCAGCCAAGGGGGGTTTACCTACGAGCAGTACTTC

J: TRBJ2-5
size: .
V: TRBV7-2
D: TRBD2
CDR3: CASSARLASEETQYF
DNA: TGTGCCAGCAGCGCCCGACTAGCGTCGGAAGAGACCCAGTACTTC

J: TRBJ1-1
size: many
V: TRBV7-9
D: .
CDR3: CASSLGGPEAFF
DNA: TGTGCCAGCAGCTTAGGTGGCCCTGAAGCTTTCTTT